Each of the 29 T cell receptor beta chains below was sequenced from the same sample in a study of response to subunit inactivated influenza vaccine. TCRdb used MiXCR to reprocess the RT-PCR reads, holding one entry per CDR3 protein. This table holds about 500,000 distinct CDR3 sequences, about 15% found once. This material consisted of CD4+ T cells sorted from PBMCs, taken 23 to 25 months after vaccination. The receptors derive from a man aged 45 to 75 who received an inactivated influenza vaccine.

This chain connects TRBV10-3 to TRBJ1-4, with 9 bases matching TRBD1. Germline assignment: CDR1 ENHRY and CDR2 SYGVKD. The CDR3 covers 15 residues. V was pared by 5 bases and J by 6 bases, with 7 bases of the junction left unmatched. The CDR3 is CAISSGTGRYEKLFF. In DNA, the CDR3 is TGTGCCATCAGTTCTGGGACAGGGCGGTATGAAAAACTGTTTTTT.

This chain connects TRBV3-1 to TRBJ1-4; D not resolved. The CDR3 runs to 17 residues. Trimming stripped 2 bases from V and 2 bases from J, with 15 bases between. Germline V gene lookup returns CDR1 LGHDT and CDR2 YNNKEL (reference sequence). The CDR3 sequence is CASSQKSPGSTNEKLFF. CDR3 in DNA: TGTGCCAGCAGCCAAAAATCACCCGGGAGTACTAATGAAAAACTGTTTTTT. Supplemented by reference TRBV3-1 and TRBJ1-4, the full variable domain reads DTAVSQTPKYLVTQMGNDKSIKCEQNLGHDTMYWYKQDSKKFLKIMFSYNNKELIINETVPNRFSPKSPDKAHLNLHINSLELGDSAVYFCASSQKSPGSTNEKLFFGSGTQLSVL.

This CDR3 is CASSYSSRDAFF. In nucleotides, the CDR3 is TGTGCCAGCAGTTACTCGAGCAGGGATGCTTTCTTT. The chain joins TRBV6-2 or TRBV6-3 to TRBJ1-1, with D maybe TRBD1 (5 bases). Per the germline V gene, CDR1 is MNHEY and CDR2 is SVGEGT. Trimming took off 0 bases at V and 11 bases at J, with 10 bases between the two ends. The CDR3 length is 12 residues.

The chain employs TRBV12-3 or TRBV12-4 and TRBJ2-1, with 7 bases that match TRBD2. This CDR3 is 12 amino acids long. After removal of 5 bases from V and 10 bases from J, the junction contained 5 bases not matched to a gene. The CDR3 here is CASSASGWEQFF. CDR3 sequence (DNA): TGTGCCAGCAGTGCTAGCGGTTGGGAGCAGTTCTTC.

This chain uses TRBV24-1 with TRBJ1-1; weak D call: TRBD1 (5 bases). The ends were cut back, 4 bases at V and 10 bases at J, with 18 bases in the middle. The CDR3 loop spans 14 amino acids. From germline, CDR1 is KGHDR and CDR2 SFDVKD. The CDR3 DNA reads TGTGCCACCAGTGACGGGACGCCGTTTAGTGCAGCTTTCTTT. This translates into CATSDGTPFSAAFF.

V is TRBV7-2 and J is TRBJ2-5; D gene ambiguous. V shed 8 bases and J shed 4 bases, with 14 bases lying between them. From germline, CDR1 is SGHTA and CDR2 FQGNSA. The CDR3 extends over 13 amino acids. The CDR3 reads CASLRALGETQYF. The CDR3 DNA reads as TGTGCCAGCCTTCGGGCCCTGGGAGAGACCCAGTACTTC.

V and J are TRBV20-1 and TRBJ2-1, with TRBD1 matching over 7 bases. CDR3 length equals 15 residues. Germline CDR1 and CDR2: DFQATT and SNEGSKA (reference sequence). V was clipped by 5 bases and J by 5 bases; unmatched bases: 12. The CDR3 is CSALHSGQSDNEQFF. The DNA for the CDR3 is TGCAGTGCTCTCCATTCGGGACAGTCGGACAATGAGCAGTTCTTC.

The V gene is TRBV4-2, the J gene TRBJ1-1, with 7 positions matching TRBD1. Germline CDR1 LGHNA, CDR2 YNFKEQ. The CDR3 loop spans 16 amino acids. Losses at the gene ends were 2 bases for V and 3 bases for J; bases not matched to a gene: 9. Here the CDR3 DNA reads TGTGCCAGCAGCCAACCTAACAGGGGTAAGGACACTGAAGCTTTCTTT. Residues: CASSQPNRGKDTEAFF.

The chain has TRBV28 and TRBJ1-1; TRBD1 aligns across 8 bases. The length of the CDR3 is 16 residues. Germline-derived CDR1 and CDR2 are MDHEN and SYDVKM. V shed 5 bases, J shed 1 base, and the junction held 9 bases outside the gene matches. The CDR3 loop reads CASSPTAGTGNTEAFF. CDR3 DNA sequence: TGTGCCAGCAGTCCGACCGCAGGGACAGGGAACACTGAAGCTTTCTTT.

This clonotype was picked up one time. V usage is TRBV5-1 and J usage is TRBJ2-5; either TRBD1 or TRBD2 may supply D (5 bases each). V was trimmed by 2 bases and J by 2 bases, leaving 13 bases between them. Germline V gene lookup returns CDR1 SGHRS and CDR2 YFSETQ. CDR3 length equals 15 residues. Written as DNA, the CDR3 is TGCGCCAGCAGCTTTGGGATCGGGGCTCAAGAGACCCAGTACTTC. Protein product: CASSFGIGAQETQYF.

Only a few counts were recorded for this clonotype. The chain combines TRBV4-1 with TRBJ2-1, with D perhaps matching TRBD1 or TRBD2 (6 bases each). Trimming took off 1 base at V and 8 bases at J, with 18 bases between the two ends. This CDR3 has 16 amino acids. From germline, CDR1 is MGHRA and CDR2 YSYEKL. The chain's CDR3 is CASSQVTGARQHEQFF. The CDR3 region has the DNA TGCGCCAGCAGCCAAGTCACGGGGGCCCGCCAACATGAGCAGTTCTTC.

This clonotype was counted only a few times. This sequence joins TRBV5-1 and TRBJ2-1; TRBD2 might be the D (6 bases). The CDR3 has 15 amino acids. V dropped 0 bases and J dropped 4 bases, with 11 bases sitting between them. The V gene's germline CDR1 is SGHRS and CDR2 YFSETQ. CDR3 bases: TGCGCCAGCAGCTTGGGTAGCGGAGAGTACAATGAGCAGTTCTTC. It is translated as CASSLGSGEYNEQFF.

This clonotype was seen a few times. The chain couples TRBV3-1 to TRBJ2-7, with D perhaps given as TRBD1 or TRBD2 (5 bases each). CDR3 size: 13 residues. Germline-derived CDR1 and CDR2 are LGHDT and YNNKEL (reference sequence). Trimming cost V 4 bases and J 7 bases, with 14 bases left between them. CDR3 residues: CASSRGTGGEQYF. The CDR3 nucleotides read TGTGCCAGCAGCCGGGGGACGGGCGGGGAGCAGTACTTC.

The chain employs TRBV6-2 or TRBV6-3 and TRBJ2-3, with 11 bases matching TRBD2. This CDR3 has 16 residues. From germline, CDR1 is MNHEY and CDR2 SVGEGT. V gave up 5 bases and J gave up 7 bases; unmatched junction bases: 11. CDR3: CASSQTSGGILYTQYF. DNA of the CDR3: TGTGCCAGCAGTCAAACTAGCGGGGGAATACTATATACGCAGTATTTT.

This clonotype has just a few counts. The rearrangement links TRBV29-1 to TRBJ2-1; D is perhaps TRBD1 (5 bases). V lost 4 bases, J lost 3 bases, and 13 bases lay in between. Germline CDR1 SQVTM, CDR2 ANQGSEA. This CDR3 has 14 amino acids. The CDR3 coding sequence is TGCAGCGTTGCCCGACAGAGCAACTACAATGAGCAGTTCTTC. Translating gives CSVARQSNYNEQFF.

The chain uses TRBV7-6 and TRBJ1-5, with D perhaps TRBD1 (6 bases). Trimming took 2 bases from V and 8 from J, leaving 16 bases between them. The CDR3 is 15 amino acids. Germline assignment: CDR1 SGHVS and CDR2 FNYEAQ. The CDR3 loop reads CASSLLGTTLEPQHF. CDR3 in DNA: TGTGCCAGCAGCTTACTCGGGACAACTTTAGAGCCCCAGCATTTT.

This clonotype was seen more than once but under ten times. The chain combines TRBV30 with TRBJ2-2, with D maybe TRBD1 (6 bases). Trimming removed 6 bases from V and 5 bases from J, with 16 bases in between. Germline loops: CDR1 GTSNPN, CDR2 SVGIG (reference sequence). The length of the CDR3 is 14 residues. CDR3 bases: TGTGCCTGCAAACAGGGCAGGGTAACCGGGGAGCTGTTTTTT. This translates into CACKQGRVTGELFF.

The V and J genes are TRBV20-1 and TRBJ2-1; 10 bases align to TRBD2. Trimming took 6 bases from V and 2 from J; bases not matched to a gene: 4. Germline V gene sequence: CDR1 DFQATT, CDR2 SNEGSKA (reference sequence). The CDR3 has 14 amino acids. CDR3 sequence reads: CSAVLAGTYNEQFF. In DNA, the CDR3 is TGCAGTGCAGTACTAGCGGGGACCTACAATGAGCAGTTCTTC.

The chain couples TRBV5-1 to TRBJ2-3; 7 positions agree with TRBD2. The trim removed 1 base at V and 4 bases at J, leaving 0 bases unmatched. Germline V gene data show CDR1 as SGHRS and CDR2 as YFSETQ. This CDR3 region has 13 residues. CDR3: CASSLREADTQYF. The CDR3 nucleotides are TGCGCCAGCAGCTTGCGGGAGGCAGATACGCAGTATTTT.

This clonotype was seen many times. The CDR3 DNA is TGTGCCAGCAGTACACTCGCGGCCGCCAACAATGAGCAGTTCTTC. Its translation is CASSTLAAANNEQFF. The rearrangement joins TRBV28 to TRBJ2-1; no clear D gene. The CDR3 is 15 residues long. The germline V and J ends were trimmed by 5 bases and 5 bases, with 16 bases remaining between them. The germline CDR1 and CDR2 sequences are MDHEN and SYDVKM.

About this clonotype: Since a much larger clone is just one base distant, this may be a read error. The rearrangement links TRBV28 to TRBJ2-1, with D perhaps TRBD2 (6 bases). This CDR3 region has 15 residues. Per the germline V gene, CDR1 is MDHEN and CDR2 is SYDVKM. The CDR3 coding sequence is TGTGCCAGCAGTTTGGGGGGAAGATCCTACTATGAGCAGTTCTTC. Residues: CASSLGGRSYYEQFF.

The chain uses TRBV5-4 and TRBJ2-5; D remains unclear. Per germline, CDR1 SGHNT and CDR2 YYREEE (reference sequence). The CDR3 covers 15 residues. V was trimmed by 1 base and J by 0 bases, leaving 10 bases between them. The CDR3 DNA is TGTGCCAGCAGCTTGAAGTCGGAGCACCAAGAGACCCAGTACTTC. It specifies CASSLKSEHQETQYF.

This chain connects TRBV27 to TRBJ2-7; D is undetermined. The CDR3 extends over 14 amino acids. V shed 9 bases and J shed 0 bases, with 15 bases lying between them. Looked up from germline, CDR1 is MNHEY and CDR2 is SMNVEV (reference sequence). CDR3: CASSRSSFSYEQYF. DNA of the CDR3: TGTGCCAGTTCGCGCAGCTCCTTCTCCTACGAGCAGTACTTC.

This clonotype was seen only a few times. The chain recombines TRBV7-2 with TRBJ2-3; the match to TRBD2 covers 8 bases. Germline loops: CDR1 SGHTA, CDR2 FQGNSA. V shed 4 bases, J shed 0 bases, and the junction held 9 bases outside the gene matches. CDR3 size: 17 residues. The CDR3 sequence: CASSSRTGGASTDTQYF. As DNA, the CDR3 is TGTGCCAGCAGCTCGAGGACCGGGGGGGCAAGCACAGATACGCAGTATTTT.

This rearrangement joins TRBV3-1 to TRBJ2-7, with a tentative D call TRBD2 (5 bases). The CDR3 contains 13 residues. The germline V and J ends were trimmed by 4 bases and 2 bases, with 9 bases remaining between them. CDR1 is LGHDT, CDR2 YNNKEL, per germline (reference sequence). For the CDR3, the DNA is TGTGCCAGCAGCCCCGGGATTACCTACGAGCAGTACTTC. It specifies CASSPGITYEQYF.

The table lists this clonotype with a few counts. The CDR3 protein is CASSVGGRQPGKNTEAFF. The DNA for the CDR3 is TGTGCCAGCAGCGTAGGTGGGAGACAGCCTGGTAAGAACACTGAAGCTTTCTTT. The chain joins TRBV9 to TRBJ1-1, with D tentatively TRBD1 (5 bases). Trimming left V 0 bases short and J 1 base short, with 19 bases between. Germline CDR1 and CDR2: SGDLS and YYNGEE. The CDR3 loop spans 18 amino acids.

This clonotype was seen more than once but under ten times. The rearrangement links TRBV29-1 to TRBJ2-1, with 7 bases aligning to TRBD2. This CDR3 region has 16 residues. V gave up 7 bases and J gave up 4 bases; unmatched junction bases: 16. Germline values: CDR1 SQVTM, CDR2 ANQGSEA. CDR3 bases: TGCAGCGCTGTCGGGGCGCGGGAGACGAAGTACAATGAGCAGTTCTTC. Its protein is CSAVGARETKYNEQFF.

V gene TRBV5-5 combines with J gene TRBJ2-5; TRBD1 might be the D (6 bases). Trimming left V 4 bases short and J 5 bases short, with 12 bases between. Germline values: CDR1 SGHKS, CDR2 YYEKEE (reference sequence). The CDR3 totals 13 residues. This CDR3 is CASSLTGIETQYF. The CDR3 nucleotides are TGTGCCAGCAGCCTTACAGGGATCGAGACCCAGTACTTC.

The chain joins TRBV24-1 to TRBJ2-2, with 7 bases matching TRBD1. Per the germline V gene, CDR1 is KGHDR and CDR2 is SFDVKD. J lost 5 bases, V lost 4 bases, and 3 bases had no gene match. The CDR3 contains 14 residues. This chain's CDR3 is CATSEEDRTGELFF. In nucleotides, the CDR3 is TGTGCCACCAGTGAGGAGGACAGGACCGGGGAGCTGTTTTTT.